This T cell receptor beta chain was captured in a study of blood T cell repertoires in COVID-19. The V end was cut by 5 bases, the J end by 0 bases, with 14 bases between. Germline V gene lookup returns CDR1 SGHTA and CDR2 FQGNSA. The CDR3 length is 16 residues. Here immunoSEQ multiplex PCR was the method, and the copy in TCRdb shows in-frame clones only, minus some. In the table there are fewer than 150,000 clones, roughly four fifths of which are singletons. The count of this clone is one. The clonotype comes from a human donor in a cohort sampled during active COVID-19. The chain employs TRBV7-2 and TRBJ1-3, with unresolved D. Sequenced: peripheral blood. In DNA, the CDR3 is TGTGCCAGCAGCCTAGTCCCACAATTCTCTGGAAACACCATATATTTT. This gives the protein CASSLVPQFSGNTIYF.